This TCR beta chain originates from a study of lymphopenia after photon versus proton radiotherapy. Regarding the study as a whole: Oligoclonal CD8+ Temra expansion after nadir drove photon patients' diversity drop. Relative stability marked proton patients; photon patients lost diversity and naive cells. Better survival with proton therapy was suggested as possible, not demonstrated.

A word on this clone: What it binds is unknown.

The J segment lost 2 bases and the V segment lost 1 base, leaving 2 bases of the junction unmatched. CDR1 is LNHNV and CDR2 is YYDKDF in the germline V gene (reference sequence). This CDR3 contains 16 residues. Using immunoSEQ multiplex PCR, the repertoire was profiled, and TCRdb retains in-frame clones only, with some absent. Among roughly 17,000 clones listed, roughly 90% were seen once. The material sequenced was peripheral blood, taken from a patient treated with photon-based radiotherapy. The gene calls are TRBV15 and TRBJ2-3; 11 bases match TRBD2. This sequence originates from a woman aged 40 to 49 with cholangiocarcinoma. For the CDR3, the DNA is TGTGCCACCAGCAGAGGACTAGCGGGGTACACAGATACGCAGTATTTT. Its translation: CATSRGLAGYTDTQYF.